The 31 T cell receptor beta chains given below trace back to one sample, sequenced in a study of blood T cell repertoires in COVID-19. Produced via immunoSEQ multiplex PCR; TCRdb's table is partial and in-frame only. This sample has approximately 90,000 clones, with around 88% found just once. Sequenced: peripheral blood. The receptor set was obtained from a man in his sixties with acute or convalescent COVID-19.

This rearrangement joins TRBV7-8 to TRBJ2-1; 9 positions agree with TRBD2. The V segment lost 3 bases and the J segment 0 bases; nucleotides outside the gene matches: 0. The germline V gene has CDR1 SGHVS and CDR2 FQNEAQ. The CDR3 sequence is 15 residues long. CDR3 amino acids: CASSFSGSSYNEQFF. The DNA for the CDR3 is TGTGCCAGCAGCTTTAGCGGGAGCTCCTACAATGAGCAGTTCTTC.

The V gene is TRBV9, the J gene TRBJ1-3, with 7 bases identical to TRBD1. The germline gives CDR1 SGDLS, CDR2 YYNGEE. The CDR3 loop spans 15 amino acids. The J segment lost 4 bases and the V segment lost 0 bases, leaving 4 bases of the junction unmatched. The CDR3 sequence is CASSVGSGGGNTIYF. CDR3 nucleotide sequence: TGTGCCAGCAGCGTAGGCTCAGGGGGAGGAAACACCATATATTTT.

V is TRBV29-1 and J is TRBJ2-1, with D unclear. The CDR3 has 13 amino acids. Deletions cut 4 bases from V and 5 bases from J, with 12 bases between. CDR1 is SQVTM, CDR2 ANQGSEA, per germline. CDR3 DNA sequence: TGCAGCGTTGGAGCAACGACTCACAATGAGCAGTTCTTC. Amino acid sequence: CSVGATTHNEQFF.

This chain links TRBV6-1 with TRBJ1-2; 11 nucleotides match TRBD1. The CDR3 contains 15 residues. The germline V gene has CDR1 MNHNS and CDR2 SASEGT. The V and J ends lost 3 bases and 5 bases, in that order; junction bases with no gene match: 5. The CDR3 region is CASSDRTGGVYGYTF. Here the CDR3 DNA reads TGTGCCAGCAGTGACCGGACAGGGGGCGTTTATGGCTACACCTTC.

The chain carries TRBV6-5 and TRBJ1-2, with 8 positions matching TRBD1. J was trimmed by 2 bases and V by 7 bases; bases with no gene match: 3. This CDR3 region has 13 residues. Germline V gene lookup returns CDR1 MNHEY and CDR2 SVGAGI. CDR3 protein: CASTRQGNYGYTF. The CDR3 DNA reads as TGTGCCAGCACGCGACAGGGGAACTATGGCTACACCTTC.

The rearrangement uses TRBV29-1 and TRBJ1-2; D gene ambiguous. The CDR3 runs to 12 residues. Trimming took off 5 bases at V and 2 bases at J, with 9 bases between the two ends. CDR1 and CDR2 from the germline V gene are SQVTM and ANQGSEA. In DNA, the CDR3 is TGCAGCGTTTCTATAGAAAACTATGGCTACACCTTC. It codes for CSVSIENYGYTF.

The CDR3 spells CASSTGLAGGPEGYEQYF. For the CDR3, the DNA is TGCGCCAGCAGCACCGGACTAGCGGGAGGGCCAGAGGGCTACGAGCAGTACTTC. The genes are TRBV5-1 and TRBJ2-7, with TRBD2 matching over 15 bases. The CDR3 totals 18 residues. Germline values: CDR1 SGHRS, CDR2 YFSETQ. V trimming: 4 bases; J trimming: 3 bases; junction bases outside the gene matches: 11.

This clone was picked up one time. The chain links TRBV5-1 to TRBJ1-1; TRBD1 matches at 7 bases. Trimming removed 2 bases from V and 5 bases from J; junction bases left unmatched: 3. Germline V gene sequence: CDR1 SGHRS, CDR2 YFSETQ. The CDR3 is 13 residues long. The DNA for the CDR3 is TGCGCCAGCAGCTTCGGGACAGTTACTGAAGCTTTCTTT. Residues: CASSFGTVTEAFF.

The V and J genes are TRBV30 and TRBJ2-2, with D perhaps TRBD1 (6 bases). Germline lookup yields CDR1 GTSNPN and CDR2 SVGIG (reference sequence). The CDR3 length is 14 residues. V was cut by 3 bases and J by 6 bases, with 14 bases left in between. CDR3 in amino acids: CAWRLQGGSGELFF. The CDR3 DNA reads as TGTGCCTGGAGGTTACAGGGCGGGTCCGGGGAGCTGTTTTTT.

CDR3 nucleotides: TGTGCCAGCAAAAACGGGAGGGCCATCCACAATGAGCAGTTCTTC. Its protein product is CASKNGRAIHNEQFF. The chain couples TRBV19 to TRBJ2-1; 8 bases are shared with TRBD2. There are 15 residues in the CDR3. Trimming cost V 9 bases and J 5 bases; bases outside gene matches: 12. The germline CDR1 and CDR2 sequences are LNHDA and SQIVND (reference sequence).

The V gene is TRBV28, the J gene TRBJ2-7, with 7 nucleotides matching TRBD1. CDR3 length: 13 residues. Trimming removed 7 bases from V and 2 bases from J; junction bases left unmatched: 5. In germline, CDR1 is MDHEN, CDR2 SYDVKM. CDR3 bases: TGTGCCAGCAATGACAGGGCCACCTACGAGCAGTACTTC. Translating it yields CASNDRATYEQYF. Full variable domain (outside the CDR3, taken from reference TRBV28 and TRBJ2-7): DVKVTQSSRYLVKRTGEKVFLECVQDMDHENMFWYRQDPGLGLRLIYFSYDVKMKEKGDIPEGYSVSREKKERFSLILESASTNQTSMYLCASNDRATYEQYFGPGTRLTVT.

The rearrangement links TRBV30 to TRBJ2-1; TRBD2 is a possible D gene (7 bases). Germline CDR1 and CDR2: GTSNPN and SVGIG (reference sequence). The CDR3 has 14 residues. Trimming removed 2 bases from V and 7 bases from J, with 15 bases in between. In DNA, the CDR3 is TGTGCCTGGAGTACGGCGGGGGCTAGGAATGAGCAGTTCTTC. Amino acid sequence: CAWSTAGARNEQFF.

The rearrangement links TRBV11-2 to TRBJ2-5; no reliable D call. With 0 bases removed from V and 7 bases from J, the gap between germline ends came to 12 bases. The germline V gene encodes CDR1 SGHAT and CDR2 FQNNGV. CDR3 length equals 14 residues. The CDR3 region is CASSLEWALPTQYF. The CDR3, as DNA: TGTGCCAGCAGCTTAGAATGGGCCCTCCCGACCCAGTACTTC. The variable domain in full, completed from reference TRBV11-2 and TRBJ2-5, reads EAGVAQSPRYKIIEKRQSVAFWCNPISGHATLYWYQQILGQGPKLLIQFQNNGVVDDSQLPKDRFSAERLKGVDSTLKIQPAKLEDSAVYLCASSLEWALPTQYFGPGTRLLVL.

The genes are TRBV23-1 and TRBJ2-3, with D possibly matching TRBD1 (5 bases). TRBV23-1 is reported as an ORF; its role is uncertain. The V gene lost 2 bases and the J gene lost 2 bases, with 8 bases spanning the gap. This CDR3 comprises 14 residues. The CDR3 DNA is TGCGCCAGCAGTCAAACACAGGTCACAGATACGCAGTATTTT. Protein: CASSQTQVTDTQYF.

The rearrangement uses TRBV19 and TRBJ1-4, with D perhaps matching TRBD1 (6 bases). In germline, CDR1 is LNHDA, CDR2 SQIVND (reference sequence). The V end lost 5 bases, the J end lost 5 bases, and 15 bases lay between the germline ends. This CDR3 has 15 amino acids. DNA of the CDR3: TGTGCCAGTAGTCCCCTGGACAGAAGAAATGAAAAACTGTTTTTT. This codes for CASSPLDRRNEKLFF.

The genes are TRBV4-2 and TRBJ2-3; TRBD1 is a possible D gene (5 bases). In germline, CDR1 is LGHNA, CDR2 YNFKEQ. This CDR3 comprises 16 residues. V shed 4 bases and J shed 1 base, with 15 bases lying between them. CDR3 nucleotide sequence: TGTGCCAGCAGCCCCATAGGAATAGGGGGCACAGATACGCAGTATTTT. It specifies CASSPIGIGGTDTQYF.

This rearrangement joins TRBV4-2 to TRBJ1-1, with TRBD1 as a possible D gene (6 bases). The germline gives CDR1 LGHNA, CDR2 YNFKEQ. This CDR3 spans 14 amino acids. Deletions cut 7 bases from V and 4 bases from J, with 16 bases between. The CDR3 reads CASTLRGAGTEAFF. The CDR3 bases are TGTGCCAGCACCCTGCGGGGGGCCGGCACTGAAGCTTTCTTT.

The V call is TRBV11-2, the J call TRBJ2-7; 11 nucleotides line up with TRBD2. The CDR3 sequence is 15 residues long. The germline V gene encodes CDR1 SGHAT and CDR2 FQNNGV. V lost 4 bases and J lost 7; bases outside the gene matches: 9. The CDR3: CASSSRTSGPLEQYF. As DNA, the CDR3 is TGTGCCAGCAGCTCTAGGACTAGCGGGCCCCTGGAGCAGTACTTC.

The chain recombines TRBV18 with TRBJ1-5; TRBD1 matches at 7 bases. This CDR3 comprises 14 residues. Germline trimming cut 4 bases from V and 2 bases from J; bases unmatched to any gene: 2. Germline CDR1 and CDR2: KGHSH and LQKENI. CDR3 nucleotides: TGTGCCAGCTCACTCGACAGGGGCAATCAGCCCCAGCATTTT. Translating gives CASSLDRGNQPQHF.

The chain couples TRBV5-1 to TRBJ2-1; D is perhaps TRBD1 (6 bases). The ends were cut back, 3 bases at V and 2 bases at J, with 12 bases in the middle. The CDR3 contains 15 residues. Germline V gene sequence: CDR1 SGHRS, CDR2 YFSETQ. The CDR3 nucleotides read TGCGCCAGCAGCTACCCTACAGGGACCTACAATGAGCAGTTCTTC. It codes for CASSYPTGTYNEQFF.

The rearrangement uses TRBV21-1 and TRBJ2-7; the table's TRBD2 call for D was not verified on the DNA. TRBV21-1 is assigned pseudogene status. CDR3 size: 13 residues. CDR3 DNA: TGTGCCAGCAGTCCTGGGGGGTCTGACGAGCAGTACTTC. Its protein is CASSPGGSDEQYF.

The CDR3: CAWSAEQGGRSALHF. The CDR3 DNA sequence: TGTGCCTGGAGTGCCGAGCAGGGGGGACGGTCGGCCCTCCACTTT. The gene calls are TRBV30 and TRBJ1-6; 7 bases are a match to TRBD1. Trimming removed 1 base from V and 14 bases from J; junction bases left unmatched: 14. CDR1 and CDR2 from the germline V gene are GTSNPN and SVGIG (reference sequence). The length of the CDR3 is 15 residues.

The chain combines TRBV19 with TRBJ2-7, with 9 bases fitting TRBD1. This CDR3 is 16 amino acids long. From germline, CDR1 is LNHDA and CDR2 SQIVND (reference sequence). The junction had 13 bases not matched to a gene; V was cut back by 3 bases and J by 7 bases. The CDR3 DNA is TGTGCCAGTAGTATCCAACCGGGACAGGGTCCTTCAGAGCAGTACTTC. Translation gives CASSIQPGQGPSEQYF.

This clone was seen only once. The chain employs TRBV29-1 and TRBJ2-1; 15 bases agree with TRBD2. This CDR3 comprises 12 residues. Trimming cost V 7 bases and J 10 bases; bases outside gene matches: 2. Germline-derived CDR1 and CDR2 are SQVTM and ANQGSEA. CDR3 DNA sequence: TGCAGCGGCGGACTAGCGGGAGGGGAGCAGTTCTTC. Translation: CSGGLAGGEQFF.

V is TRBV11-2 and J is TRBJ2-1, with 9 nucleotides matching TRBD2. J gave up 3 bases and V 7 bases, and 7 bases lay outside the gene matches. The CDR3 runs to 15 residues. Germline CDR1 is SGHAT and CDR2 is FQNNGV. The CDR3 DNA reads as TGTGCCAGCATAAAGCGGGAGGTCATCTACAATGAGCAGTTCTTC. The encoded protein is CASIKREVIYNEQFF.

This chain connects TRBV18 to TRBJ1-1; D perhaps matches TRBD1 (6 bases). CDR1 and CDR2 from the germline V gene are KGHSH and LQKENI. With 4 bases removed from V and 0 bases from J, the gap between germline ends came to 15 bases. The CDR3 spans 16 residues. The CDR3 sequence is CASSLRAPGVNTEAFF. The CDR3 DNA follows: TGTGCCAGCTCACTAAGGGCCCCAGGGGTGAACACTGAAGCTTTCTTT.

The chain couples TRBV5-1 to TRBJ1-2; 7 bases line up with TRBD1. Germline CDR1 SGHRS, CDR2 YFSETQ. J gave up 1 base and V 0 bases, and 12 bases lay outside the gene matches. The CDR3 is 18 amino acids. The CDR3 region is CASSLAGNRDRLNYGYTF. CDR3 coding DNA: TGCGCCAGCAGCTTGGCGGGGAATCGGGACAGACTTAACTATGGCTACACCTTC.

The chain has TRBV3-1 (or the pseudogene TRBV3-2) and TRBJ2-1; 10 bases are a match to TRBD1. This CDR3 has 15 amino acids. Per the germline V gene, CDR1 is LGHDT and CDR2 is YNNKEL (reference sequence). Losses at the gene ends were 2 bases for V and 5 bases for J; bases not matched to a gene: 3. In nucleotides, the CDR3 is TGTGCCAGCAGCCAAAGACAGGGGGCCAACAATGAGCAGTTCTTC. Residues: CASSQRQGANNEQFF.

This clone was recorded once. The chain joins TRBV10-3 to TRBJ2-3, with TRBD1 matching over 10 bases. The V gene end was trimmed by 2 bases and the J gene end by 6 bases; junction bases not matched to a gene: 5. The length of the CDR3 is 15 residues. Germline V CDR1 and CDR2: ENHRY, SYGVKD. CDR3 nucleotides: TGTGCCATCAGTGAGACCGGGACAGGGGTCGATACGCAGTATTTT. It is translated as CAISETGTGVDTQYF.

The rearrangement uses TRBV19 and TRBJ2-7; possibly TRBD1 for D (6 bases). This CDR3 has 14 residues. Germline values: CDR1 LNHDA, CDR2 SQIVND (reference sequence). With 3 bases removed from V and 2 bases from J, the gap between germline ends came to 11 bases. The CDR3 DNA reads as TGTGCCAGTAGTATCACCGGGACAACCTACGAGCAGTACTTC. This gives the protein CASSITGTTYEQYF.

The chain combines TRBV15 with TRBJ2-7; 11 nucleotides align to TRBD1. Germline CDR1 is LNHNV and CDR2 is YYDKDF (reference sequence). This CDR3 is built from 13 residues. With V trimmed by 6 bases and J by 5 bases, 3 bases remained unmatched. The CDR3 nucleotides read TGTGCCACCAGGGGACAGGGGGTCCACGAGCAGTACTTC. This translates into CATRGQGVHEQYF.